Shown below are 30 T cell receptor beta chains from a single sample sequenced in a study of blood T cells in healthy people across ages. The second PCR ran about 6 to 12 cycles with a sample-barcoded 5' primer and J-beta primers. TCRdb reanalysed the 5' RACE reads using MiXCR and keeps one entry per CDR3 protein. Of around 1.7 million distinct CDR3 sequences in the sample, roughly 30% were seen once. Sample: blood. The source of these receptors is a woman in her twenties or thirties in good health.

This clonotype has just a few counts. This chain joins TRBV20-1 and TRBJ1-4; D is undetermined. V was cut by 6 bases and J by 0 bases, with 17 bases left in between. Germline lookup yields CDR1 DFQATT and CDR2 SNEGSKA (reference sequence). CDR3 length: 16 amino acids. CDR3 nucleotides: TGCAGTGCCCATGGCGGGAAAATATCAACTAATGAAAAACTGTTTTTT. Translating gives CSAHGGKISTNEKLFF.

This clonotype was detected ten times or more. The rearrangement links TRBV5-1 to TRBJ1-5; a weak D match, TRBD1 (6 bases). This CDR3 comprises 15 residues. From germline, CDR1 is SGHRS and CDR2 YFSETQ. V was pared by 2 bases and J by 0 bases, with 9 bases between. The CDR3 region has the DNA TGCGCCAGCAGCTTACAGGGTTATAGCAATCAGCCCCAGCATTTT. Its translation: CASSLQGYSNQPQHF. Complete variable domain (other parts from reference TRBV5-1 and TRBJ1-5): KAGVTQTPRYLIKTRGQQVTLSCSPISGHRSVSWYQQTPGQGLQFLFEYFSETQRNKGNFPGRFSGRQFSNSRSEMNVSTLELGDSALYLCASSLQGYSNQPQHFGDGTRLSIL.

This clonotype was detected ten times or more. The rearrangement joins TRBV10-3 to TRBJ2-7; D is perhaps TRBD1 or TRBD2 (5 bases each). Trimming shortened V by 6 bases and J by 2 bases, and 11 bases separated the two germline ends. Germline V lookup: CDR1 ENHRY, CDR2 SYGVKD. The CDR3 totals 13 residues. CDR3 DNA: TGTGCCATCAGGGGGGAGTACACCTACGAGCAGTACTTC. Amino acid sequence: CAIRGEYTYEQYF.

J is TRBJ1-5 and V is TRBV20-1; possible D gene TRBD1, 5 bases. Germline CDR1 is DFQATT and CDR2 is SNEGSKA (reference sequence). V was trimmed by 5 bases and J by 1 base, leaving 12 bases between them. This CDR3 spans 14 amino acids. Here the CDR3 DNA reads TGCAGTGCTGGCGGACACCAAAGCAATCAGCCCCAGCATTTT. Its translation: CSAGGHQSNQPQHF.

In this sample, this clonotype turned up a few times. J is TRBJ1-2 and V is TRBV29-1; 12 bases fit TRBD1. This CDR3 has 12 residues. Trimming cost V 7 bases and J 7 bases; bases outside gene matches: 4. Germline V lookup: CDR1 SQVTM, CDR2 ANQGSEA. The CDR3 sequence is CSGGQGAGGYTF. The DNA for the CDR3 is TGCAGCGGGGGACAGGGGGCAGGTGGCTACACCTTC.

This clonotype has only a few counts. The chain links TRBV2 to TRBJ1-1, with 9 bases fitting TRBD1. The CDR3 is 16 amino acids. V dropped 3 bases and J dropped 1; count of bases not matched to a gene: 6. In germline, CDR1 is SNHLY, CDR2 FYNNEI. CDR3 nucleotides: TGTGCCAGCAGTGAGAGGACAGGGGCTCGGAACACTGAAGCTTTCTTT. Translating it yields CASSERTGARNTEAFF.

The genes are TRBV5-6 and TRBJ1-5; tentative D call: TRBD1 (5 bases). Germline loops: CDR1 SGHDT, CDR2 YYEEEE. The V end lost 0 bases, the J end lost 4 bases, and 14 bases lay between the germline ends. This CDR3 has 16 residues. CDR3 bases: TGTGCCAGCAGCTTGGGTAGAGGGGCGATAAATCAGCCCCAGCATTTT. It yields the protein CASSLGRGAINQPQHF.

With regard to this clonotype: At one end the junction does not follow the germline gene, possibly because of a read error. The rearrangement links TRBV2 to TRBJ2-6; possibly TRBD1 for D (5 bases). Per the germline V gene, CDR1 is SNHLY and CDR2 is FYNNEI. The CDR3 is 15 amino acids. The CDR3 protein is CASSPDSSGANVPTF. DNA for the CDR3: TGTGCCAGCAGTCCCGACAGCTCTGGGGCCAACGTCCCGACTTTC. Filled out from reference TRBV2 and TRBJ2-6, the complete variable domain reads EPEVTQTPSHQVTQMGQEVILRCVPISNHLYFYWYRQILGQKVEFLVSFYNNEISEKSEIFDDQFSVERPDGSNFTLKIRSTKLEDSAMYFCASSPDSSGANVPTFGAGSRLTVL.

This clonotype was counted once. This sequence joins TRBV29-1 and TRBJ2-7; 8 bases agree with TRBD1. The germline CDR1 and CDR2 sequences are SQVTM and ANQGSEA. V gave up 5 bases and J gave up 3 bases; unmatched junction bases: 9. This CDR3 region has 14 residues. The CDR3 nucleotides are TGCAGCGTTCAGGGGGCAGGGTTTAGCTACGAGCAGTACTTC. It encodes CSVQGAGFSYEQYF.

This clonotype came up many times. The chain uses TRBV5-1 and TRBJ2-1; D not resolved. Germline V CDR1 and CDR2: SGHRS, YFSETQ. Trimming cost V 4 bases and J 7 bases, with 12 bases left between them. The length of the CDR3 is 13 residues. CDR3 residues: CASSKERRNEQFF. The DNA of the CDR3 is TGCGCCAGCAGCAAAGAACGTCGGAATGAGCAGTTCTTC.

The genes are TRBV28 and TRBJ1-5; 7 bases map to TRBD1. J lost 2 bases, V lost 6 bases, and 7 bases had no gene match. The CDR3 is 15 amino acids. Germline V gives CDR1 MDHEN, CDR2 SYDVKM. The CDR3 is CASRPGGSGNQPQHF. CDR3 nucleotide sequence: TGTGCCAGCAGACCAGGGGGTAGTGGCAATCAGCCCCAGCATTTT.

This clonotype was detected ten times or more. The chain combines TRBV9 with TRBJ2-7; tentative D call: TRBD1 (6 bases). V dropped 3 bases and J dropped 6 bases, with 16 bases sitting between them. This CDR3 contains 14 residues. CDR1 and CDR2 (germline): SGDLS, YYNGEE. CDR3 in DNA: TGTGCCAGCAGCGCCGGAATACAGGGCGTCGAGCAGTACTTC. As protein: CASSAGIQGVEQYF.

This chain links TRBV15 with TRBJ1-1, with D possibly matching TRBD1 (5 bases). The germline V gene encodes CDR1 LNHNV and CDR2 YYDKDF (reference sequence). This CDR3 has 14 amino acids. V lost 5 bases to trimming and J lost 4 bases, with 14 bases between them. The CDR3 DNA reads as TGTGCCACCAGCTGGGGAAACGGGGCCACTGAAGCTTTCTTT. Its protein product is CATSWGNGATEAFF.

This clonotype was observed a handful of times. The chain uses TRBV5-1 and TRBJ2-5; D is possibly TRBD1 (6 bases). This CDR3 has 16 residues. Germline V gives CDR1 SGHRS, CDR2 YFSETQ. Deletions cut 4 bases from V and 2 bases from J, with 18 bases between. This chain's CDR3 is CASSTLQGTTQETQYF. The DNA of the CDR3 is TGCGCCAGCAGCACCTTACAGGGAACTACTCAAGAGACCCAGTACTTC.

The chain links TRBV2 to TRBJ2-3; TRBD2 matches at 7 bases. CDR1 is SNHLY, CDR2 FYNNEI, per germline. V lost 6 bases, J lost 2 bases, and 8 bases stayed unmatched. This CDR3 comprises 15 residues. Here the CDR3 reads CASRLGTTNTDTQYF. DNA of the CDR3: TGTGCCAGCAGGCTAGGGACTACTAACACAGATACGCAGTATTTT.

This clonotype showed up many times. This sequence joins TRBV7-2 and TRBJ1-2; no reliable D call. V gave up 6 bases and J gave up 4 bases, with 9 bases separating them. The germline V gene encodes CDR1 SGHTA and CDR2 FQGNSA. The CDR3 is made up of 12 amino acids. The CDR3 region has the DNA TGTGCCAGCAGTCAGAGTACCTATGGCTACACCTTC. Its translation is CASSQSTYGYTF.

In regard to this clonotype: Being one base from a much bigger clone, this may be a read error. The chain combines TRBV9 with TRBJ2-5; no clear D. TRBJ2-7 explains the end of the DNA better; the J call may be wrong. CDR1 and CDR2 (germline): SGDLS, YYNGEE. The CDR3 length is 14 residues. CDR3 nucleotides: TGTGCCAGCAGCAAGTTAACTTCCAGTAGCGAGCAGTACTTC. It yields the protein CASSKLTSSSEQYF.

J is TRBJ2-7 and V is TRBV10-1; TRBD1 might be the D (5 bases). V gave up 5 bases and J gave up 2 bases, with 10 bases separating them. CDR3 length: 13 residues. Germline V gene data show CDR1 as WNHNN and CDR2 as SYGVQD (reference sequence). Here the CDR3 DNA reads TGCGCCAGCAGTAAAGGGGTAACCTACGAGCAGTACTTC. As protein: CASSKGVTYEQYF.

In regard to this clonotype: A much larger clone sits a single nucleotide away, making a read error possible. V usage is TRBV12-3 or TRBV12-4 and J usage is TRBJ2-7, with D perhaps matching TRBD2 (7 bases). Trimming pared 8 bases from V and 7 bases from J, leaving 24 bases between. The CDR3 extends over 15 amino acids. The CDR3 loop reads CASSFRGAGTNEQYF. CDR3 nucleotide sequence: TGTGCCAGCTCTTTCCGGGGGGCGGGAACCAATGAGCAGTACTTC.

In its sample, this clonotype was seen a few times. The genes are TRBV27 and TRBJ2-7; D is perhaps TRBD1 (5 bases). Per germline, CDR1 MNHEY and CDR2 SMNVEV (reference sequence). The CDR3 is made up of 15 amino acids. V shed 8 bases and J shed 7 bases, with 24 bases lying between them. The CDR3 DNA is TGTGCCAGCGCCTATTCACGTGGGGCGGACCGGGAGCAGTACTTC. It encodes CASAYSRGADREQYF.

This clonotype was seen a few times. CDR3 in amino acids: CASSQLGAGYNEQFF. The DNA of the CDR3 is TGTGCCAGCAGCCAATTGGGGGCAGGGTACAATGAGCAGTTCTTC. The chain is built from TRBV16 and TRBJ2-1; possible D gene TRBD1, 6 bases. Germline V CDR1 and CDR2: KGHSY, FQNENV. The CDR3 runs 15 residues. Trimming cost V 1 base and J 4 bases, with 11 bases left between them.

Regarding this clonotype: At one of its ends the junction is not consistent with the germline gene, which may arise from a read error. The chain joins TRBV10-3 to TRBJ2-7, with D perhaps TRBD1 (6 bases). The CDR3 sequence is 14 residues long. Germline V gene lookup returns CDR1 ENHRY and CDR2 SYGVKD. In DNA form, the CDR3 reads TGTGCCGTCAGTGAACAGGGTAATCTGTACGAGCAGTACTTC. Translating gives CAVSEQGNLYEQYF.

V is TRBV7-2 and J is TRBJ2-2, with D perhaps TRBD2 (7 bases). Germline V gives CDR1 SGHTA, CDR2 FQGNSA. This CDR3 region has 16 residues. V lost 1 base to trimming and J lost 5 bases, with 14 bases between them. CDR3 region: CASSLEGGGPTGELFF. CDR3 coding DNA: TGTGCCAGCAGCTTAGAGGGGGGAGGGCCAACCGGGGAGCTGTTTTTT.

Turning to this clonotype: One end of the junction is discordant with germline, which a read error may explain. The chain has TRBV7-2 and TRBJ2-7, with a tentative D call TRBD2 (6 bases). The CDR3 totals 14 residues. Germline V gene sequence: CDR1 SGHTA, CDR2 FQGNSA. The CDR3 nucleotides are TGTGCCTGCAGCTGGGACTGGGGAACCTACGAGCAGTACTTC. Protein product: CACSWDWGTYEQYF. Full variable domain (remainder filled in from reference TRBV7-2 and TRBJ2-7): GAGVSQSPSNKVTEKGKDVELRCDPISGHTALYWYRQSLGQGLEFLIYFQGNSAPDKSGLPSDRFSAERTGGSVSTLTIQRTQQEDSAVYLCACSWDWGTYEQYFGPGTRLTVT.

This clonotype has more than one count but fewer than ten. This chain links TRBV5-5 with TRBJ1-2; 8 nucleotides match TRBD1. V gave up 3 bases and J gave up 8 bases; unmatched junction bases: 9. CDR3 length: 14 amino acids. Germline CDR1 and CDR2: SGHKS and YYEKEE (reference sequence). Written as DNA, the CDR3 is TGTGCCAGCAGCTGGCCAGGGAGGGACAGGGGCTACACCTTC. It codes for CASSWPGRDRGYTF.

The V and J genes are TRBV20-1 and TRBJ1-1; D gene unclear. From germline, CDR1 is DFQATT and CDR2 SNEGSKA (reference sequence). The CDR3 is made up of 13 amino acids. Deletions cut 6 bases from V and 3 bases from J, with 14 bases between. DNA of the CDR3: TGCAGTGCCATTCCGGAGGTGGACACTGAAGCTTTCTTT. Its protein product is CSAIPEVDTEAFF.

There are a few counts of this clonotype. The chain employs TRBV20-1 and TRBJ2-1; 7 bases are shared with TRBD2. The J segment lost 5 bases and the V segment lost 7 bases, leaving 8 bases of the junction unmatched. Per the germline V gene, CDR1 is DFQATT and CDR2 is SNEGSKA (reference sequence). There are 13 residues in the CDR3. Here the CDR3 DNA reads TGCAGTGTCGATCATGCGGGAGACAATGAGCAGTTCTTC. It codes for CSVDHAGDNEQFF.

This clonotype was seen only a few times. The gene calls are TRBV6-5 and TRBJ2-5, with D possibly being TRBD1 (5 bases). The CDR3 consists of 14 residues. With 6 bases removed from V and 12 bases from J, the gap between germline ends came to 23 bases. CDR1 MNHEY and CDR2 SVGAGI come from the germline V gene. This chain's CDR3 is CASRDGRQPPFEYF. The CDR3 bases are TGTGCCAGCAGGGACGGCCGACAGCCCCCGTTTGAGTACTTC.

The V and J genes are TRBV6-5 and TRBJ2-6; no definite D call. The ends were cut back, 2 bases at V and 2 bases at J, with 16 bases in the middle. CDR3 length: 18 residues. Germline V gene sequence: CDR1 MNHEY, CDR2 SVGAGI. CDR3 region: CASSYPDFGGAGANVLTF. Written as DNA, the CDR3 is TGTGCCAGCAGTTACCCGGATTTCGGCGGCGCTGGGGCCAACGTCCTGACTTTC.

This clonotype appeared a few times. This sequence joins TRBV7-9 and TRBJ1-1; 10 nucleotides line up with TRBD1. The CDR3 is 14 residues long. After removal of 3 bases from V and 7 bases from J, the junction contained 5 bases not matched to a gene. Germline lookup yields CDR1 SEHNR and CDR2 FQNEAQ (reference sequence). The CDR3, as DNA: TGTGCCAGCAGCTTTCCCGGGACAGGGGTTGAAGCTTTCTTT. This codes for CASSFPGTGVEAFF.